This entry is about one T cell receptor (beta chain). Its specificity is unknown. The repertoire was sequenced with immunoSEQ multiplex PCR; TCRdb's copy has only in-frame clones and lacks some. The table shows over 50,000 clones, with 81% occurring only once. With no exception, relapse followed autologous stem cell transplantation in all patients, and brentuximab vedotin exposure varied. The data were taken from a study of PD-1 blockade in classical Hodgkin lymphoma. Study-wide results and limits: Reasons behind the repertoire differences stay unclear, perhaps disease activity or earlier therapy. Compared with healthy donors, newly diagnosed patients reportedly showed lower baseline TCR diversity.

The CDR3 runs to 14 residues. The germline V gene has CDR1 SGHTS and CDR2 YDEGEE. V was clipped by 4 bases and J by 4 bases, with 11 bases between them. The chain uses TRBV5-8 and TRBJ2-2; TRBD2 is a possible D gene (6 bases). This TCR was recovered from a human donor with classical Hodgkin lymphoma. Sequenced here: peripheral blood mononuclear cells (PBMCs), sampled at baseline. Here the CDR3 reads CASSLRGSTGELFF. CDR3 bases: TGTGCCAGCAGCCTCCGGGGGAGCACCGGGGAGCTGTTTTTT.